The TCR beta chain under discussion was sequenced for a study of blood T cells in healthy people across ages. Study conclusions and caveats: TCR beta diversity correlated strongly with naive T cell percentage. With age, beta diversity per million T cells declined roughly linearly, significantly by 40.

Regarding this clonotype: The antigen remains undetermined.

The authors ran a second PCR of 7 to 11 cycles using a sample-barcoded 5' primer and a J-beta primer mix. The authors tagged each cDNA molecule using a template-switch adaptor with 12 random nucleotides. Each CDR3 protein is one row after TCRdb ran MiXCR on the 5' RACE reads. Here the sample spans about 1.6 million distinct CDR3 sequences, about 31% being singletons. Donor samples were obtained from healthy Caucasian individuals from Russia, aged roughly 6 to 90. CDR1 is WNHNN and CDR2 is SYGVQD in the germline V gene (reference sequence). V was pared by 0 bases and J by 0 bases, with 6 bases between. The CDR3 is made up of 15 amino acids.

The J gene is TRBJ2-1, the V gene TRBV10-1; a possible D gene is TRBD1 (6 bases). The TCR originated in a woman aged 30 to 39 in good health. Sequenced material: blood. CDR3 bases: TGCGCCAGCAGTGAGTCGGACAGCTCCTACAATGAGCAGTTCTTC. Translated: CASSESDSSYNEQFF.